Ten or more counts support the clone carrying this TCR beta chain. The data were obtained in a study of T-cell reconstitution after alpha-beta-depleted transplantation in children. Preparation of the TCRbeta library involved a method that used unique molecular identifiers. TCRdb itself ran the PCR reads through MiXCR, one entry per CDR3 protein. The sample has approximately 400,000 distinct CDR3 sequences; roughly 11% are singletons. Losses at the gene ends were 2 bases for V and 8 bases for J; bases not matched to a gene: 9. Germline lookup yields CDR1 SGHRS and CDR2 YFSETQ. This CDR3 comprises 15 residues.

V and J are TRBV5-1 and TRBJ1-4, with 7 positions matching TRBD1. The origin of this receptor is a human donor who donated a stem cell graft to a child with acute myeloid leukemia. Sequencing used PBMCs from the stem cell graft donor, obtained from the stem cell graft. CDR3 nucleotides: TGCGCCAGCAGCTTCATAGGGGGCTGGGAAGAAAAACTGTTTTTT. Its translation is CASSFIGGWEEKLFF.